This TCR beta chain was recovered during a study of T cell repertoires in cytomegalovirus infection. Whole-study context: CMV epitopes used comprised recently identified HLA-C-restricted ones and well-studied HLA-B-restricted ones. Public TCR beta signatures indicated both CMV infection and matching HLA type.

The CDR3 has 15 amino acids. With V trimmed by 4 bases and J by 3 bases, 6 bases remained unmatched. TCRdb reanalysed the reads using MiXCR and keeps one entry per CDR3 protein. The repertoire holds fewer than 150,000 distinct CDR3 sequences, 30% seen once, with less than 45% in the top ten. Study-wide points: Summed frequency of shared TCR beta families picked out CMV carriers who also had the relevant HLA. Ex vivo responses were dominated by HLA-C-restricted CMV-specific TCR beta clonotypes.

This clonotype was observed a handful of times. Its antigen is as yet unknown. Material: CD8+ T cells from cultured PBMCs, obtained from culture after CMV antigen stimulation. The rearrangement uses TRBV12-3 or TRBV12-4 and TRBJ1-2; TRBD1 aligns across 9 bases. The source of this sequence is a human donor in good health (CMV status not recorded). Some clones in this sample may be carry-over from other donors' samples. The CDR3 spells CASSSTGGSDYGYTF. CDR3 nucleotide sequence: TGTGCCAGCAGTTCGACAGGGGGGTCTGACTATGGCTACACCTTC.